A selection of T cell receptor beta chains follows, all from one sample in a study of T cell repertoires in aging, cancer and after chemotherapy. TCRdb ran MiXCR on the multiplex PCR reads and lists one entry per CDR3 protein. This sample has about 4,300 distinct CDR3 sequences; under 45% occur once, and the top ten carry approximately 3.6%. The specimen was blood. The source of these receptors is a human donor with a blood cancer. Each CDR3 is given with its conserved first and last residue. The D gene is left open where the match is weak. Rows give clone size only sometimes, using once, few, many, or a class for an expanded clone.

CDR3 protein: CASTFGKASYEQYF; CDR3 DNA: TGTGCCAGCACGTTTGGGAAGGCCTCCTACGAGCAGTACTTC; D gene: NA; clone size: NA; J gene: TRBJ2-7; V gene: TRBV12-3/TRBV12-4
CDR3 protein: CASSPRTSGSWETQYF; CDR3 DNA: TGTGCCAGCAGTCCCCGGACTAGCGGGAGCTGGGAGACCCAGTACTTC; D gene: TRBD2; clone size: NA; J gene: TRBJ2-5; V gene: TRBV12-3/TRBV12-4
CDR3 protein: CATRAGEQFF; CDR3 DNA: TGTGCCACCCGGGCGGGAGAGCAGTTCTTC; D gene: NA; clone size: few; J gene: TRBJ2-1; V gene: TRBV12-3/TRBV12-4
CDR3 protein: CASSFGLAGGGYEQYF; CDR3 DNA: TGTGCCAGCAGTTTCGGATTAGCGGGAGGGGGCTACGAGCAGTACTTC; D gene: TRBD2; clone size: NA; J gene: TRBJ2-7; V gene: TRBV6-6
CDR3 protein: CATSTIRNHTDEQFF; CDR3 DNA: TGTGCCACCAGCACGATTCGAAACCACACCGATGAGCAGTTCTTC; D gene: NA; clone size: NA; J gene: TRBJ2-1; V gene: TRBV15
CDR3 protein: CASSFRGSNTEAFF; CDR3 DNA: TGTGCCAGCAGTTTTAGGGGTTCTAACACTGAAGCTTTCTTT; D gene: NA; clone size: NA; J gene: TRBJ1-1; V gene: TRBV12-3/TRBV12-4
CDR3 protein: CATSDPAAGGRETQYF; CDR3 DNA: TGTGCCACCAGTGACCCAGCCGCGGGAGGGCGAGAGACCCAGTACTTC; D gene: TRBD2; clone size: NA; J gene: TRBJ2-5; V gene: TRBV24-1
CDR3 protein: CASGTDTQYF; CDR3 DNA: TGTGCCAGCGGCACAGATACGCAGTATTTT; D gene: NA; clone size: few; J gene: TRBJ2-3; V gene: TRBV12-3/TRBV12-4
CDR3 protein: CASSPSRGQGFYGYTF; CDR3 DNA: TGTGCCAGCAGCCCGTCCCGGGGACAGGGGTTCTATGGCTACACCTTC; D gene: TRBD1; clone size: NA; J gene: TRBJ1-2; V gene: TRBV7-2
CDR3 protein: CASSPPEASDEQYF; CDR3 DNA: TGTGCCAGCTCACCACCGGAGGCTAGCGACGAGCAGTACTTC; D gene: NA; clone size: few; J gene: TRBJ2-7; V gene: TRBV18
CDR3 protein: CASSNPSLENIQYF; CDR3 DNA: TGTGCCAGTAGTAACCCCTCCTTGGAAAACATTCAGTACTTC; D gene: NA; clone size: NA; J gene: TRBJ2-4; V gene: TRBV19
CDR3 protein: CATSRIAGGQETQYF; CDR3 DNA: TGTGCCACCAGCAGGATAGCGGGAGGCCAAGAGACCCAGTACTTC; D gene: TRBD2; clone size: NA; J gene: TRBJ2-5; V gene: TRBV15
CDR3 protein: CASSPPPTSGNIGETQYF; CDR3 DNA: TGTGCCAGCAGTCCGCCTCCGACTAGCGGGAATATTGGGGAGACCCAGTACTTC; D gene: TRBD2; clone size: NA; J gene: TRBJ2-5; V gene: TRBV6-6
CDR3 protein: CASSFPSWPDGGETQYF; CDR3 DNA: TGTGCCAGCAGCTTTCCTAGCTGGCCCGACGGGGGAGAGACCCAGTACTTC; D gene: NA; clone size: NA; J gene: TRBJ2-5; V gene: TRBV5-6
CDR3 protein: CASSPPNYGYTF; CDR3 DNA: TGTGCCAGCTCACCACCTAACTATGGCTACACCTTC; D gene: NA; clone size: NA; J gene: TRBJ1-2; V gene: TRBV18
CDR3 protein: CASSSSGEADSDEQFF; CDR3 DNA: TGTGCCAGCAGCTCGTCGGGAGAAGCGGATTCAGATGAGCAGTTCTTC; D gene: NA; clone size: NA; J gene: TRBJ2-1; V gene: TRBV11-2
CDR3 protein: CSAAGLAGFNEQFF; CDR3 DNA: TGCAGCGCCGCGGGACTAGCGGGATTCAATGAGCAGTTCTTC; D gene: TRBD2; clone size: large; J gene: TRBJ2-1; V gene: TRBV29-1
CDR3 protein: CASSHGSTDTQYF; CDR3 DNA: TGTGCCAGTAGTCACGGGAGCACAGATACGCAGTATTTT; D gene: NA; clone size: large; J gene: TRBJ2-3; V gene: TRBV19
CDR3 protein: CASTRMGLAGAYEQYF; CDR3 DNA: TGTGCCAGCACTAGAATGGGACTAGCGGGAGCCTACGAGCAGTACTTC; D gene: TRBD2; clone size: once; J gene: TRBJ2-7; V gene: TRBV6-6